This note documents a single TCR beta chain sequence. Its antigen is undetermined. These data come from a study of cytomegalovirus exposure and HLA in healthy donors. General observations from the study: It was 164 TCR beta chains that were listed as cytomegalovirus-associated.

Unrecorded immune exposure was likely among donors, who were nominally healthy when sampled. The V and J ends lost 5 bases and 2 bases, in that order; junction bases with no gene match: 6. CDR3 length: 16 amino acids. Germline loops: CDR1 MGHDK, CDR2 SYGVNS. The study ran its PCR with 60 Vbeta and 13 Jbeta primers. Assay: immunoSEQ multiplex PCR; the TCRdb copy retains only in-frame clones and omits some. Among more than 110,000 clones, almost 85% were seen once, and the ten largest hold 1.4% to 1.5%. The sample consisted of PBMCs. This clonotype was sampled from a man between 25 and 39 years old in good health and CMV-seropositive. V usage is TRBV25-1 and J usage is TRBJ1-4, with 9 bases lining up with TRBD1. CDR3 amino acids: CASSRGQGPTNEKLFF. The CDR3 DNA reads as TGTGCCAGCAGTCGGGGACAGGGCCCGACTAATGAAAAACTGTTTTTT.